This entry concerns a single T cell receptor beta chain. Its specificity is unknown. This entry belongs to a study of blood T cells in healthy people across ages. The study, taken as a whole, reports: Long-lived donors carried more naive CD4+ cells and greater diversity than aged donors. In these data, TCR beta diversity tracked strongly with naive T cell percentage.

The use of a sample-barcoded 5' primer and a J-beta primer mix characterized a second PCR of roughly 6 to 11 cycles. TCRdb analysed the 5' RACE reads with MiXCR anew, one entry per CDR3 protein. This sample has 780,000 or so distinct CDR3 sequences, with approximately 53% found just once. Per germline, CDR1 LGHDT and CDR2 YNNKEL (reference sequence). The CDR3 has 15 amino acids. V lost 0 bases to trimming and J lost 7 bases, with 12 bases between them. The receptor was isolated from a man in his forties or fifties in good health. The chain recombines TRBV3-1 with TRBJ1-4, with D perhaps TRBD1 (5 bases). The sample comprised blood. CDR3 sequence: CASSQDPGRGEKLFF. CDR3 DNA: TGTGCCAGCAGCCAAGATCCGGGGCGGGGTGAAAAACTGTTTTTT.